These 18 T cell receptor beta chains share one sample of origin, sequenced in a study of Graves' ophthalmopathy and Graves' hyperthyroidism. RNA transcripts served as template for amplifying TCR beta CDR3 sequences. HTBI primers were used in a first-round RT-PCR, which preceded a second-round multiplex PCR. TCRdb ran MiXCR on the multiplex PCR reads and lists one entry per CDR3 protein. The sample lists 400,000 or so distinct CDR3 sequences, about 17% seen once, with 2% to 3% in the top ten. Sequencing used peripheral blood. The receptors come from an adult woman with stable Graves' hyperthyroidism.

This clonotype has just a few counts. The V call is TRBV25-1, the J call TRBJ2-6; 11 nucleotides line up with TRBD1. The V gene's germline CDR1 is MGHDK and CDR2 SYGVNS. CDR3 length: 20 residues. Trimming took 6 bases from V and 1 from J; bases not matched to a gene: 14. The CDR3 region is CASRPFPPGQGDSGANVLTF. CDR3 in DNA: TGTGCCAGCAGACCTTTCCCTCCGGGACAGGGGGATTCTGGGGCCAACGTCCTGACTTTC.

This clonotype appeared a few times. The chain is built from TRBV6-2 or TRBV6-3 and TRBJ2-5; possible D gene TRBD2, 6 bases. Between the trimmed V and J ends, which lost 0 bases and 1 base, there was a span of 24 bases. The CDR3 is 20 amino acids. CDR1 and CDR2 (germline): MNHEY, SVGEGT. The DNA for the CDR3 is TGTGCCAGCAGTTACTCTGGGCCGGGAGCCCCGATCGCTGGCCAAGAGACCCAGTACTTC. It specifies CASSYSGPGAPIAGQETQYF.

This clonotype was found many times. The CDR3 protein is CASSPGPSNYEQYF. The CDR3 nucleotides are TGCGCCAGCAGCCCGGGACCATCAAACTACGAGCAGTACTTC. This chain joins TRBV4-3 and TRBJ2-7; D is tentatively TRBD1 or TRBD2 (5 bases each). Trimming took 4 bases from V and 3 from J, leaving 13 bases between them. Germline V CDR1 and CDR2: LGHNA, YSLEER. CDR3 length: 14 residues.

This clonotype has at least ten counts. V gene TRBV20-1 combines with J gene TRBJ2-7; D not resolved. The CDR3 runs 14 residues. The germline V gene encodes CDR1 DFQATT and CDR2 SNEGSKA (reference sequence). The germline V and J ends were trimmed by 2 bases and 0 bases, with 11 bases remaining between them. The CDR3 DNA is TGCAGTGCTAGATTAGGTGGGGACTCCTACGAGCAGTACTTC. This gives the protein CSARLGGDSYEQYF.

This clonotype was counted ten times or more. The rearrangement uses TRBV6-1 and TRBJ2-7; D call uncertain. Trimming removed 4 bases from V and 6 bases from J, with 13 bases in between. The germline CDR1 and CDR2 sequences are MNHNS and SASEGT. The CDR3 spans 13 residues. The CDR3 DNA reads as TGTGCCAGCAGTGTCCTCATCGGTTCCGAGCAGTACTTC. Encoded protein: CASSVLIGSEQYF.

Many counts were recorded for this clonotype. The chain carries TRBV20-1 and TRBJ2-2; TRBD1 might be the D (6 bases). In germline, CDR1 is DFQATT, CDR2 SNEGSKA (reference sequence). Trimming removed 5 bases at V and 1 base at J, with 8 bases between. This CDR3 is built from 13 residues. For the CDR3, the DNA is TGCAGTGCTCCGGACAGGAACACCGGGGAGCTGTTTTTT. Translating it yields CSAPDRNTGELFF.

In its sample, this clonotype was seen a few times. This chain joins TRBV6-2 or TRBV6-3 and TRBJ2-5; 10 bases fit TRBD1. Germline loops: CDR1 MNHEY, CDR2 SVGEGT. The junction had 16 bases not matched to a gene; V was cut back by 7 bases and J by 5 bases. This CDR3 comprises 17 residues. CDR3 region: CASNLGGGQGGPETQYF. CDR3 nucleotide sequence: TGTGCCAGCAACCTAGGAGGAGGACAGGGGGGGCCGGAGACCCAGTACTTC.

This clonotype has a count of ten or more. V gene TRBV7-6 combines with J gene TRBJ2-7, with 10 bases aligning to TRBD2. After removal of 5 bases from V and 2 bases from J, the junction contained 3 bases not matched to a gene. CDR1 SGHVS and CDR2 FNYEAQ come from the germline V gene. The CDR3 consists of 14 residues. The DNA of the CDR3 is TGTGCCAGCAGCCTTAGCGGGAGGACCTACGAGCAGTACTTC. This codes for CASSLSGRTYEQYF.

This clonotype was seen at least ten times. The J gene is TRBJ1-5, the V gene TRBV28; D is perhaps TRBD1 (5 bases). The CDR3 has 14 amino acids. Germline V gene sequence: CDR1 MDHEN, CDR2 SYDVKM. V was trimmed by 2 bases and J by 6 bases, leaving 11 bases between them. CDR3 amino acids: CASSLSQGGQPQHF. The CDR3 DNA sequence: TGTGCCAGCAGTTTAAGTCAGGGCGGTCAGCCCCAGCATTTT.

The chain employs TRBV30 and TRBJ1-6; no firm D call. The V end was cut by 2 bases, the J end by 1 base, with 12 bases between. Per the germline V gene, CDR1 is GTSNPN and CDR2 is SVGIG (reference sequence). CDR3 length equals 16 residues. Here the CDR3 DNA reads TGTGCCTGGAGTTTGGCAGGAAAATCCTATAATTCACCCCTCCACTTT. This translates into CAWSLAGKSYNSPLHF.

This clonotype has a count of ten or more. The chain is built from TRBV14 and TRBJ1-1, with 7 bases that match TRBD1. V gave up 3 bases and J gave up 2 bases; unmatched junction bases: 9. The germline gives CDR1 SGHDN, CDR2 FVKESK. This CDR3 has 16 amino acids. CDR3 amino acids: CASSHSRGSGNTEAFF. CDR3 nucleotides: TGTGCCAGCAGCCACAGCAGGGGGTCGGGAAACACTGAAGCTTTCTTT. Full variable domain (missing parts from reference TRBV14 and TRBJ1-1): EAGVTQFPSHSVIEKGQTVTLRCDPISGHDNLYWYRRVMGKEIKFLLHFVKESKQDESGMPNNRFLAERTGGTYSTLKVQPAELEDSGVYFCASSHSRGSGNTEAFFGQGTRLTVV.

This clonotype has a count of ten or more. V is TRBV27 and J is TRBJ1-1; D unclear. Germline V gene lookup returns CDR1 MNHEY and CDR2 SMNVEV (reference sequence). This CDR3 spans 14 amino acids. V lost 4 bases, J lost 5 bases, and 14 bases lay in between. CDR3 in amino acids: CASSSLTGPTEAFF. The CDR3 DNA follows: TGTGCCAGCAGTTCCCTTACGGGCCCTACTGAAGCTTTCTTT.

This clonotype was observed at least ten times. V gene TRBV6-5 combines with J gene TRBJ1-6; D gene unclear. Germline CDR1 is MNHEY and CDR2 is SVGAGI. V shed 0 bases and J shed 4 bases, with 10 bases lying between them. The CDR3 contains 16 residues. DNA for the CDR3: TGTGCCAGCAGTTACTCTAGGAGAGTTTATAATTCACCCCTCCACTTT. Its translation: CASSYSRRVYNSPLHF.

This clonotype was counted at least ten times. The CDR3 sequence: CSARQPGQETQYF. CDR3 DNA: TGCAGTGCTAGACAGCCGGGACAAGAGACCCAGTACTTC. The V and J genes are TRBV20-1 and TRBJ2-5; a weak D match, TRBD2 (5 bases). CDR3 length: 13 residues. V was trimmed by 2 bases and J by 2 bases, leaving 9 bases between them. Germline V gene data show CDR1 as DFQATT and CDR2 as SNEGSKA (reference sequence).

The table lists this clonotype with many counts. V usage is TRBV5-1 and J usage is TRBJ2-7; 10 positions agree with TRBD2. V lost 3 bases and J lost 4; bases outside the gene matches: 4. Germline-derived CDR1 and CDR2 are SGHRS and YFSETQ. The CDR3 runs 14 residues. CDR3 bases: TGCGCCAGCAGCTCTTCGACTAGCGGGTACGAGCAGTACTTC. Translation gives CASSSSTSGYEQYF.

This clonotype was recorded at least ten times. Here the CDR3 DNA reads TGTGCCAGCAGTTCCGGGACAGCAGGAAACACCATATATTTT. Encoded protein: CASSSGTAGNTIYF. V gene TRBV6-5 combines with J gene TRBJ1-3, with TRBD1 matching 7 bases. The CDR3 loop spans 14 amino acids. The ends lost 4 bases at V and 4 bases at J; junction bases unmatched: 4. Germline values: CDR1 MNHEY, CDR2 SVGAGI.

This clonotype was detected ten times or more. The V gene is TRBV15, the J gene TRBJ1-6, with no clear D. Trimming took off 3 bases at V and 9 bases at J, with 12 bases between the two ends. Per germline, CDR1 LNHNV and CDR2 YYDKDF (reference sequence). This CDR3 region has 14 residues. CDR3 bases: TGTGCCACCAGCAGGTCTTCAGAGGTTTCACCCCTCCACTTT. Protein: CATSRSSEVSPLHF.

This clonotype was counted many times. The chain recombines TRBV2 with TRBJ1-2; 10 bases fit TRBD1. This CDR3 contains 15 residues. Germline CDR1 is SNHLY and CDR2 is FYNNEI. Trimming removed 7 bases from V and 8 bases from J; junction bases left unmatched: 13. This CDR3 reads CASIYAPGQGRGYTF. The CDR3 DNA reads as TGTGCCAGCATCTACGCACCGGGACAGGGGCGAGGCTACACCTTC.